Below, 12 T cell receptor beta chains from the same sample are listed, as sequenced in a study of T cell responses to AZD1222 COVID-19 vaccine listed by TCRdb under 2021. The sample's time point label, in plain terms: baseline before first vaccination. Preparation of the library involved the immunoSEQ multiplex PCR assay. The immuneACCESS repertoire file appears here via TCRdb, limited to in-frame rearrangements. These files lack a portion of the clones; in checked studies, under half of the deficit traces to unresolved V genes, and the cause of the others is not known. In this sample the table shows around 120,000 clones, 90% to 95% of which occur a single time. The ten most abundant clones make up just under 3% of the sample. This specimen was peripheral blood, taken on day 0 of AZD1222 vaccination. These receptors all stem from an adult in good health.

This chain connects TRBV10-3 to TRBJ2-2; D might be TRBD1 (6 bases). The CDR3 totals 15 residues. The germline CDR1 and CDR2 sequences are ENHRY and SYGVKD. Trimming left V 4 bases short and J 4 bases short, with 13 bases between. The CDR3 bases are TGTGCCATCAGTGCGGAGACAGGATTCACCGGGGAGCTGTTTTTT. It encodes CAISAETGFTGELFF.

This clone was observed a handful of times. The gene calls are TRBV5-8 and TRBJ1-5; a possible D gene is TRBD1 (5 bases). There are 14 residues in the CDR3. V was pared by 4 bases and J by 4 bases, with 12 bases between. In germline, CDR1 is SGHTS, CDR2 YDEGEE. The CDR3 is CASSPSWGNQPQHF. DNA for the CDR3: TGTGCCAGCAGCCCCTCCTGGGGGAATCAGCCCCAGCATTTT. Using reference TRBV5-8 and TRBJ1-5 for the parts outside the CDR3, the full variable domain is EAGVTQSPTHLIKTRGQQATLRCSPISGHTSVYWYQQALGLGLQFLLWYDEGEERNRGNFPPRFSGRQFPNYSSELNVNALELEDSALYLCASSPSWGNQPQHFGDGTRLSIL.

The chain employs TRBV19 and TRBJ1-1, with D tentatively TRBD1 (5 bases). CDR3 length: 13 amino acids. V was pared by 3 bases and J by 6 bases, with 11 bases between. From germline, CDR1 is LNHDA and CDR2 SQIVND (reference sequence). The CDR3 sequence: CASSIWTGAEAFF. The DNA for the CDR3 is TGTGCCAGTAGTATCTGGACGGGGGCTGAAGCTTTCTTT.

CDR3 DNA: TGTGCCAGCAGCTTCCGGACTAGCGGATTCTACGAGCAGTACTTC. Translated, it gives CASSFRTSGFYEQYF. The chain combines TRBV5-4 with TRBJ2-7; 10 bases are a match to TRBD2. The germline CDR1 and CDR2 sequences are SGHNT and YYREEE (reference sequence). The trim removed 2 bases at V and 3 bases at J, leaving 5 bases unmatched. CDR3 length: 15 residues.

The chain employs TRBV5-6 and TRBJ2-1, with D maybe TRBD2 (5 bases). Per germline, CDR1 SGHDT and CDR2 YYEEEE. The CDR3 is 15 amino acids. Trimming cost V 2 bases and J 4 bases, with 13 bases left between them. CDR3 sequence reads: CASSFKAEVYNEQFF. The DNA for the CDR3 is TGTGCCAGCAGCTTTAAAGCGGAAGTATACAATGAGCAGTTCTTC.

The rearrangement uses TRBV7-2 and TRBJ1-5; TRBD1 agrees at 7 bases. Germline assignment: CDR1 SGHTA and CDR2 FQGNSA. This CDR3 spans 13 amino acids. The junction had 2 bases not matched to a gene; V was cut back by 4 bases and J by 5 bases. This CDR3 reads CASSYRGDQPQHF. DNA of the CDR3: TGTGCCAGCAGCTACAGGGGAGATCAGCCCCAGCATTTT.

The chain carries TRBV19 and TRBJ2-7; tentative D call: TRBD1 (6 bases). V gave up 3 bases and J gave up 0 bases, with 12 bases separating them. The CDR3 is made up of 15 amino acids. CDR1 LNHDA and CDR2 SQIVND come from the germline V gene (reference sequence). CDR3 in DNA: TGTGCCAGTAGTATTGACAGGCGTAACTCCTACGAGCAGTACTTC. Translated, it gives CASSIDRRNSYEQYF.

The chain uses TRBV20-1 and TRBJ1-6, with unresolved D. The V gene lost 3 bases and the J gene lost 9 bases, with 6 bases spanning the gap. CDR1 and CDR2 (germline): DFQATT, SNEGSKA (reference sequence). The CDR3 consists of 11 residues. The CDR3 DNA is TGCAGTGCTAGTGATGGTTCACCCCTCCACTTT. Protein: CSASDGSPLHF.

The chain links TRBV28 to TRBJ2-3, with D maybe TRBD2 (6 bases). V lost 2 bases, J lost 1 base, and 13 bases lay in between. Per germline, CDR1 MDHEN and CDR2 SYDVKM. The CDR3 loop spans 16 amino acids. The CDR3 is CASSLRRGRGTDTQYF. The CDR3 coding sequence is TGTGCCAGCAGTTTAAGGCGGGGCCGGGGCACAGATACGCAGTATTTT.

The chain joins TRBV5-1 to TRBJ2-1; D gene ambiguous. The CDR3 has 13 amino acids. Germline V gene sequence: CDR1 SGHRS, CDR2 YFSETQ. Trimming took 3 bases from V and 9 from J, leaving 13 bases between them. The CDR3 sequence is CASSSFTGIEQFF. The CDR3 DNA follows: TGCGCCAGCAGCTCTTTTACTGGGATTGAGCAGTTCTTC.

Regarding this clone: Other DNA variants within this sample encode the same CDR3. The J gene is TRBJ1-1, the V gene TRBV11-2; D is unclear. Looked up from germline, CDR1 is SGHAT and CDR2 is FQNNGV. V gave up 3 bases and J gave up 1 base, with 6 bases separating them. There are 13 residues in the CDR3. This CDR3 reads CASSLEGNTEAFF. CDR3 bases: TGTGCCAGCAGCTTGGAGGGGAACACTGAAGCTTTCTTT.

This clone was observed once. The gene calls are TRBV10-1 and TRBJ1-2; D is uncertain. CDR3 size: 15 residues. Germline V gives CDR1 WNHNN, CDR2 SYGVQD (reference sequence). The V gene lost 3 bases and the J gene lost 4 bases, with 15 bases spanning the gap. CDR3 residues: CASSDSKTGFYGYTF. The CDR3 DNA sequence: TGCGCCAGCAGTGACTCTAAAACCGGGTTCTATGGCTACACCTTC.